Given below is one TCR beta chain in context. The antigen is undetermined. TCRdb's table, derived via immunoSEQ multiplex PCR, lists solely in-frame clones and lacks some. The repertoire has 80,000 to 100,000 clones, about nine tenths of them found once; the top ten carry roughly 0.099%. V trimming: 1 base; J trimming: 11 bases; junction bases outside the gene matches: 5. The CDR3 loop spans 15 amino acids. CDR1 is LGHNA, CDR2 YNFKEQ, per germline. This sample is drawn from a study of graft-versus-host responses after intestinal transplantation. Study conclusions and caveats: After transplant, early declines in HvG clones were associated with peak levels of circulating GvH clones.

The sequences come from unstimulated CD4+ T cells sorted from spleen or lymph node cells, collected before intestinal transplant. This TCR was recovered from a human donor who received an intestinal transplant. The chain has TRBV4-2 and TRBJ1-6; 10 positions match TRBD1. DNA of the CDR3: TGTGCCAGCAGCCAAGGGACAGGGGGAATGCCACCCCTCCACTTT. Translating it yields CASSQGTGGMPPLHF.